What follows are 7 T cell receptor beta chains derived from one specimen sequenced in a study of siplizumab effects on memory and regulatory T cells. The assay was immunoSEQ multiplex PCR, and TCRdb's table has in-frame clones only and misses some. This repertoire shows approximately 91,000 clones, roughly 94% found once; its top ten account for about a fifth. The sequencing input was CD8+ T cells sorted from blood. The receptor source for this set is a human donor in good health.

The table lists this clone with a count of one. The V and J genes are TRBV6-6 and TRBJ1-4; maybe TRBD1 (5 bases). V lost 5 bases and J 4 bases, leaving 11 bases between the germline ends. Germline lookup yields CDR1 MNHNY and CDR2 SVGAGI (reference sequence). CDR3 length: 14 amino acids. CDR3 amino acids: CASSRDSINEKLFF. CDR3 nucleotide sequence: TGTGCCAGCAGTCGAGACAGTATTAATGAAAAACTGTTTTTT.

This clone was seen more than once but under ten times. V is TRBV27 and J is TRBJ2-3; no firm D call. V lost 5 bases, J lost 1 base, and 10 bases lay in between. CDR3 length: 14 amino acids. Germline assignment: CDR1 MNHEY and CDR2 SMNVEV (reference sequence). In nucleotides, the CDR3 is TGTGCCAGCAGTCTAAGACGGGGCACAGATACGCAGTATTTT. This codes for CASSLRRGTDTQYF.

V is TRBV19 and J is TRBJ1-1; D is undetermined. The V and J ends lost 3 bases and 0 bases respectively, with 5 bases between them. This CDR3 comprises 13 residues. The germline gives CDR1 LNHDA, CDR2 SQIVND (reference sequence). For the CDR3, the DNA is TGTGCCAGTAGTATCAGTATGAACACTGAAGCTTTCTTT. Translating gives CASSISMNTEAFF.

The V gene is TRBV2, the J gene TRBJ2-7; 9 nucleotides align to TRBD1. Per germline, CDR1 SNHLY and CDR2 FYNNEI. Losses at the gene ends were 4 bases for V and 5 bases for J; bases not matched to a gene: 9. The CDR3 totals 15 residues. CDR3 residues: CASSASWDRDHEQYF. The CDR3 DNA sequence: TGTGCCAGCAGTGCCTCGTGGGACAGGGACCACGAGCAGTACTTC.

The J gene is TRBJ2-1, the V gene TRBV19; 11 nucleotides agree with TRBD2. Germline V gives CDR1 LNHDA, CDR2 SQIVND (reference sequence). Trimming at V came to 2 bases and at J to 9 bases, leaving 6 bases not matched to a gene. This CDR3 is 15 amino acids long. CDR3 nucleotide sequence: TGTGCCAGTAGTATACTCACTAGCGGGAGCGGTGAGCAGTTCTTC. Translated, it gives CASSILTSGSGEQFF.

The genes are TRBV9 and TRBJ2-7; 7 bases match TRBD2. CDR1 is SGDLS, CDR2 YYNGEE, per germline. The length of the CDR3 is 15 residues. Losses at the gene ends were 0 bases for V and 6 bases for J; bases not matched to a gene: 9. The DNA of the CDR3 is TGTGCCAGCAGCGTAGAAACTAGCGAGGGAGGCGAGCAGTACTTC. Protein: CASSVETSEGGEQYF.

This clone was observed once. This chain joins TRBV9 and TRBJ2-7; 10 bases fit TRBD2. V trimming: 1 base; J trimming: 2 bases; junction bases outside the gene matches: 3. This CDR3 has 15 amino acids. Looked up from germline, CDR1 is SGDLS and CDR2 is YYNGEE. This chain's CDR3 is CASSVSGTSAYEQYF. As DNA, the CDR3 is TGTGCCAGCAGCGTATCTGGGACTAGCGCCTACGAGCAGTACTTC.